These T cell receptor beta chains were read from a single sample in a study of neurological immune-mediated disorders. A single record per CDR3 protein comes from TCRdb applying MiXCR to the 5' RACE reads. The sample carries approximately 89,000 distinct CDR3 sequences, roughly 13% recorded once. Specimen: PBMCs. The receptors derive from a female donor with HTLV-1-associated myelopathy (HAM/TSP). The CDR3 runs from the conserved cysteine through the conserved F or W. D genes are given only for firm matches. The size entry is marked missing in some rows and otherwise reads once, few, many or a size class.

cdr3_nt: TGTGCCAGCAGCCAAGACAGGGATTCACCCCTCCACTTT
cdr3_aa: CASSQDRDSPLHF
v_call: TRBV4-2
j_call: TRBJ1-6
d_call: -
clone_size: many

cdr3_nt: TGTGCCAGCAGCTTGACAGGGGGCTACACAGATACGCAGTATTTT
cdr3_aa: CASSLTGGYTDTQYF
v_call: TRBV7-2
j_call: TRBJ2-3
d_call: TRBD1
clone_size: few

cdr3_nt: TGCAGTGCTAGACCAGGGGGCAACACCGGGGAGCTGTTTTTT
cdr3_aa: CSARPGGNTGELFF
v_call: TRBV20-1
j_call: TRBJ2-2
d_call: TRBD1
clone_size: many

cdr3_nt: TGTGCCAGCAGTGATAACAGGGGTACCGGGGAGCTGTTTTTT
cdr3_aa: CASSDNRGTGELFF
v_call: TRBV6-1
j_call: TRBJ2-2
d_call: TRBD1
clone_size: many

cdr3_nt: TGTGCCATCAGTTCGGAGGGGGGCCGCTATGGCTACACCTTC
cdr3_aa: CAISSEGGRYGYTF
v_call: TRBV10-3
j_call: TRBJ1-2
d_call: -
clone_size: many

cdr3_nt: TGCAGTGCTAGGGAAGGGACTGGAAACACCATATATTTT
cdr3_aa: CSAREGTGNTIYF
v_call: TRBV20-1
j_call: TRBJ1-3
d_call: -
clone_size: many

cdr3_nt: TGCGCCAGCAGCTCGGTAGACAGCGAAGGGACTCCGACGCAGTATTTT
cdr3_aa: CASSSVDSEGTPTQYF
v_call: TRBV5-1
j_call: TRBJ2-3
d_call: -
clone_size: many

cdr3_nt: TGCAGTGCTGAGACAGGCGGGAGAGGTGAGCAGTTCTTC
cdr3_aa: CSAETGGRGEQFF
v_call: TRBV20-1
j_call: TRBJ2-1
d_call: -
clone_size: many

cdr3_nt: TGTGCCAGCCAGGCTCAACTTGGACCGGATACGCAGTATTTT
cdr3_aa: CASQAQLGPDTQYF
v_call: TRBV6-6
j_call: TRBJ2-3
d_call: -
clone_size: many

cdr3_nt: TGTGCTACCAGCAGTGTTCAACTGACCTCTGGGGCCAACGTCCTGACTTTC
cdr3_aa: CATSSVQLTSGANVLTF
v_call: TRBV15
j_call: TRBJ2-6
d_call: -
clone_size: many

cdr3_nt: TGCGCCAGCAGCTTGGGAATCCAGGGGGCCTTGGGTGAGCAGTTCTTC
cdr3_aa: CASSLGIQGALGEQFF
v_call: TRBV5-1
j_call: TRBJ2-1
d_call: TRBD1
clone_size: many

cdr3_nt: TGCGCCAGCAGCTTGGACGTTGGGCAGGGAAAAAACATTCAGTACTTC
cdr3_aa: CASSLDVGQGKNIQYF
v_call: TRBV5-1
j_call: TRBJ2-4
d_call: -
clone_size: many

cdr3_nt: TGTGCCAGCAGTCAGAACAGGGATCAGCCCCAGCATTTT
cdr3_aa: CASSQNRDQPQHF
v_call: TRBV12-3/TRBV12-4
j_call: TRBJ1-5
d_call: -
clone_size: many

cdr3_nt: TGCGCCAGCAGCTTTAGGTTCACCGGGGAGCTGTTTTTT
cdr3_aa: CASSFRFTGELFF
v_call: TRBV5-1
j_call: TRBJ2-2
d_call: -
clone_size: -

cdr3_nt: TGTGCCACAAGGGTAGGGCAGGGGGTTGGCTACGAGCAGTACTTC
cdr3_aa: CATRVGQGVGYEQYF
v_call: TRBV10-3
j_call: TRBJ2-7
d_call: TRBD1
clone_size: -

cdr3_nt: TGTGCCAGCAGCTTAAGGGGCTCGGGGGCGGATACGCAGTATTTT
cdr3_aa: CASSLRGSGADTQYF
v_call: TRBV7-3
j_call: TRBJ2-3
d_call: -
clone_size: -

cdr3_nt: TGCAGCGTTGATAGCGGGAACACTGAAGCTTTCTTT
cdr3_aa: CSVDSGNTEAFF
v_call: TRBV29-1
j_call: TRBJ1-1
d_call: -
clone_size: many

cdr3_nt: TGTGCCAGCAGATCACAGGGGGCTATTCAGCCCCAGCATTTT
cdr3_aa: CASRSQGAIQPQHF
v_call: TRBV12-3/TRBV12-4
j_call: TRBJ1-5
d_call: TRBD1
clone_size: many

cdr3_nt: TGTGCCAGCAGTTTATACCCAGGGGTTAACACCGGGGAGCTGTTTTTT
cdr3_aa: CASSLYPGVNTGELFF
v_call: TRBV28
j_call: TRBJ2-2
d_call: -
clone_size: many

cdr3_nt: TGTGCCATCAGCGCTGCCGTAGGGACTAGCGGGGGCCCCAACCCCCGCACAGATACGCAGTATTTT
cdr3_aa: CAISAAVGTSGGPNPRTDTQYF
v_call: TRBV10-3
j_call: TRBJ2-3
d_call: TRBD2
clone_size: -

cdr3_nt: TGCGCCAGCAGCACTAACTACAATGAGCAGTTCTTC
cdr3_aa: CASSTNYNEQFF
v_call: TRBV5-1
j_call: TRBJ2-1
d_call: -
clone_size: many

cdr3_nt: TGTGCCAGCAGGCGGACTAGCGGGGGCCTCACAGATACGCAGTATTTT
cdr3_aa: CASRRTSGGLTDTQYF
v_call: TRBV12-3/TRBV12-4
j_call: TRBJ2-3
d_call: TRBD2
clone_size: few

cdr3_nt: TGTGCCAGCAGGCCGCGACCGGGACAGCCGACAACTAATGAAAAACTGTTTTTT
cdr3_aa: CASRPRPGQPTTNEKLFF
v_call: TRBV27
j_call: TRBJ1-4
d_call: TRBD1
clone_size: -

cdr3_nt: TGTGCCAGCACCCGGCAGGGGGTGAACACTGAAGCTTTCTTT
cdr3_aa: CASTRQGVNTEAFF
v_call: TRBV12-3/TRBV12-4
j_call: TRBJ1-1
d_call: TRBD1
clone_size: many

cdr3_nt: TGTGCCAGCAGCTTAACCAGGGGGACAGATACGCAGTATTTT
cdr3_aa: CASSLTRGTDTQYF
v_call: TRBV7-3
j_call: TRBJ2-3
d_call: TRBD1
clone_size: few

cdr3_nt: TGTGCCAGCAGCTCCCACAGAAGGGCGGGGGTGTTCGAGCAGTACTTC
cdr3_aa: CASSSHRRAGVFEQYF
v_call: TRBV6-5
j_call: TRBJ2-7
d_call: TRBD2
clone_size: many

cdr3_nt: TGCAGCGTCTTACAGGGGGTGATCACCGGGGAGCTGTTTTTT
cdr3_aa: CSVLQGVITGELFF
v_call: TRBV29-1
j_call: TRBJ2-2
d_call: TRBD1
clone_size: many

cdr3_nt: TGCAGTGCCGTCTTAGCGGGGGGCGTCACAGATACGCAGTATTTT
cdr3_aa: CSAVLAGGVTDTQYF
v_call: TRBV20-1
j_call: TRBJ2-3
d_call: TRBD2
clone_size: many

cdr3_nt: TGCAGCGTGAAAAACATGAACACTGAAGCTTTCTTT
cdr3_aa: CSVKNMNTEAFF
v_call: TRBV29-1
j_call: TRBJ1-1
d_call: -
clone_size: medium-sized

cdr3_nt: TGTGCCAGCAGTGAAGAGGCGGGGGGCGGGAAGACCCAGTACTTC
cdr3_aa: CASSEEAGGGKTQYF
v_call: TRBV6-1
j_call: TRBJ2-5
d_call: TRBD2
clone_size: many

cdr3_nt: TGCGCCAGCAGTGAGACAGGGACTTACGAGCAGTACTTC
cdr3_aa: CASSETGTYEQYF
v_call: TRBV10-1
j_call: TRBJ2-7
d_call: -
clone_size: few

cdr3_nt: TGTGCCAGCACCCGAGGGACAGGGACCACAGATACGCAGTATTTT
cdr3_aa: CASTRGTGTTDTQYF
v_call: TRBV6-6
j_call: TRBJ2-3
d_call: TRBD1
clone_size: many

cdr3_nt: TGTGCCAGCAGTTATAACTACGAGCAGTACTTC
cdr3_aa: CASSYNYEQYF
v_call: TRBV3-1
j_call: TRBJ2-7
d_call: -
clone_size: many

cdr3_nt: TGTGCCAGCGGAGAATTTGGACGGACGCAGCCCCAGCATTTT
cdr3_aa: CASGEFGRTQPQHF
v_call: TRBV2
j_call: TRBJ1-5
d_call: -
clone_size: many

cdr3_nt: TGCGCCAGCAGCTTACCCGGGACTAGATTTTCGGATGAGCAGTTCTTC
cdr3_aa: CASSLPGTRFSDEQFF
v_call: TRBV5-1
j_call: TRBJ2-1
d_call: TRBD2
clone_size: many

cdr3_nt: TGTGCCAGCCTACTCCCCCGGGGGCCCCCTCAGCAGTTCTTC
cdr3_aa: CASLLPRGPPQQFF
v_call: TRBV6-2/TRBV6-3
j_call: TRBJ2-1
d_call: -
clone_size: many